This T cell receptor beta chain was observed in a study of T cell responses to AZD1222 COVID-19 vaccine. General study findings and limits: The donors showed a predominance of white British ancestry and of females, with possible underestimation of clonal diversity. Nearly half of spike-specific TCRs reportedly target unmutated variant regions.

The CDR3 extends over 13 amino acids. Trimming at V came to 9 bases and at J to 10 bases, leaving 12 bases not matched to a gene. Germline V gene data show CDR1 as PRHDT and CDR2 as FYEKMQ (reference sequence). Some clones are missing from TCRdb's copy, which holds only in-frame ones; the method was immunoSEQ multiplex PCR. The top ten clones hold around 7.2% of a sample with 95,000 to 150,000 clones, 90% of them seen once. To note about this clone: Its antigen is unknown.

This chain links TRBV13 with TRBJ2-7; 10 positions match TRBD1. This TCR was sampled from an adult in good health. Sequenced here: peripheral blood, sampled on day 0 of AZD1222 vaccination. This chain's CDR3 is CASTPWDRGGQYF. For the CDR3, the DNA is TGTGCCAGTACCCCCTGGGACAGGGGTGGACAGTACTTC.